This TCR beta chain was recorded in a study of T cell responses to AZD1222 COVID-19 vaccine. Study background: Pooled in the analysis were second doses at about 4 or about 12 weeks.

Germline values: CDR1 LGHNT, CDR2 FRNRAP. V was clipped by 1 base and J by 7 bases, with 20 bases between them. This CDR3 region has 17 residues. Repertoires were generated with immunoSEQ multiplex PCR, while TCRdb's copy carries only in-frame clones and drops some. The sample includes 120,000 to 150,000 clones, 85% to 95% of them seen just once. Concerning this clone: Its target is unknown.

Study-level results: Females outnumbered males among donors, who were mostly white British; clonal diversity was possibly underestimated.

V is TRBV12-5 and J is TRBJ2-1, with a possible D match to TRBD2 (7 bases). The sequence derives from an adult in good health. The sample was peripheral blood, taken on day 0 of AZD1222 vaccination. The DNA of the CDR3 is TGTGCTAGTGGTTTGGACTCACCCGGGGGAGGGGGGAATGAGCAGTTCTTC. The encoded protein is CASGLDSPGGGGNEQFF.